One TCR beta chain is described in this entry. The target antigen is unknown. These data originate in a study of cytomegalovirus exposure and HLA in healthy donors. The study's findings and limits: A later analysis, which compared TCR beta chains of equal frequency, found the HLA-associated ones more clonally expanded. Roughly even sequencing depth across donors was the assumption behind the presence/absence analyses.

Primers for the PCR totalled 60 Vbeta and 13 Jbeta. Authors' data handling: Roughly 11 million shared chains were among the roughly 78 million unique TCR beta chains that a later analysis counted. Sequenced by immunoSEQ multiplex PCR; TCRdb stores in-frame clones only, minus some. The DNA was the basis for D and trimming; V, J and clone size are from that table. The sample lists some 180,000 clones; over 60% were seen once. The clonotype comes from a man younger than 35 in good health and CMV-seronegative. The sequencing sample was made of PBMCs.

The CDR3 DNA reads TGTGCCAGCTCGCACAGGGACACCGGGGAGCTGTTTTTT. It translates to CASSHRDTGELFF. This rearrangement joins TRBV18 to TRBJ2-2; D possibly corresponds to TRBD1 (6 bases). Looked up from germline, CDR1 is KGHSH and CDR2 is LQKENI. This CDR3 region has 13 residues. Trimming left V 6 bases short and J 3 bases short, with 8 bases between. Full variable domain (rest looked up from reference TRBV18 and TRBJ2-2): NAGVMQNPRHLVRRRGQEARLRCSPMKGHSHVYWYRQLPEEGLKFMVYLQKENIIDESGMPKERFSAEFPKEGPSILRIQQVVRGDSAAYFCASSHRDTGELFFGEGSRLTVL.